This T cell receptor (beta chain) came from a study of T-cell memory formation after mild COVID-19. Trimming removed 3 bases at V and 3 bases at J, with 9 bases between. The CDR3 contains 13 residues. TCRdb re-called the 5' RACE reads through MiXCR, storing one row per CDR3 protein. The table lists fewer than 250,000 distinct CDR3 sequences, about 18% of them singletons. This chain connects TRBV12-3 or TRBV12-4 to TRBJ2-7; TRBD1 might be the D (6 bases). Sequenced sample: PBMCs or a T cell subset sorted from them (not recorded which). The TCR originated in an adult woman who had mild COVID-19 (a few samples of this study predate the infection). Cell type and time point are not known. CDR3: CASSLGTHYEQYF. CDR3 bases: TGTGCCAGCAGTTTGGGGACACACTACGAGCAGTACTTC.